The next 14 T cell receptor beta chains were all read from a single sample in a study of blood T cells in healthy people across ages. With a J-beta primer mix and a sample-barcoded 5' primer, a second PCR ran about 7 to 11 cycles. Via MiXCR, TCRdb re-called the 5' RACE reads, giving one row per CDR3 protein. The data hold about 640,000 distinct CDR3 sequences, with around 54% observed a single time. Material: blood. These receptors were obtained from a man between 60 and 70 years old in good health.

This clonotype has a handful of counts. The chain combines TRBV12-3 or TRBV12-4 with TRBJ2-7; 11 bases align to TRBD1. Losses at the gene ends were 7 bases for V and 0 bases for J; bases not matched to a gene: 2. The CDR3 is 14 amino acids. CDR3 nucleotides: TGTGCCAGCACCGGGACAGGGGGCTCCTACGAGCAGTACTTC. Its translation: CASTGTGGSYEQYF.

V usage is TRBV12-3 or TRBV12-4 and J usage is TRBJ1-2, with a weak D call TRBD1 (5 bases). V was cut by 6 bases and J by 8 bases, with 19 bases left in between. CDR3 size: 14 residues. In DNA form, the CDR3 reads TGTGCCAGCAGCCCAACGGGGGAATTGGGGGGCTACACCTTC. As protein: CASSPTGELGGYTF.

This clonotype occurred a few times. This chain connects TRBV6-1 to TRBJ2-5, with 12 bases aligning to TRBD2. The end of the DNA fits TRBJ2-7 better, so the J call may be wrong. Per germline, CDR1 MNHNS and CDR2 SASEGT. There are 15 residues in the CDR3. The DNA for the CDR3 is TGTGCCAGCAGGCTAGCGGGGGGGTCACACTTCGAGCAGTACTTC. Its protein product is CASRLAGGSHFEQYF.

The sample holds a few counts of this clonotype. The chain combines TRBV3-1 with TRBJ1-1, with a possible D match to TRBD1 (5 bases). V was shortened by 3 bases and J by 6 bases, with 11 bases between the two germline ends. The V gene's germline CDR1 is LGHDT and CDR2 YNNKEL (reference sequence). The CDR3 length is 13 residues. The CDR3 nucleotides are TGTGCCAGCAGCCAGGCCCCCAGGGCTGAAGCTTTCTTT. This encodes CASSQAPRAEAFF.

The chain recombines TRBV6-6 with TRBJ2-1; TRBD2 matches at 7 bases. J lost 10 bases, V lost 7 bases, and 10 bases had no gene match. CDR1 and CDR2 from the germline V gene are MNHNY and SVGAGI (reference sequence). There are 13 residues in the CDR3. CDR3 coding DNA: TGTGCCAGCATAGGCTCCTGGGAGGGCGAGCAGTTCTTC. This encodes CASIGSWEGEQFF.

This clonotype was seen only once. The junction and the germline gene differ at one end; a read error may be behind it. CDR3 nucleotides: TGTGCCAGCAGCGGAGGACAGGGGAAAAGGGCTAACTACGGCTACACCTTC. It codes for CASSGGQGKRANYGYTF. The chain combines TRBV28 with TRBJ1-2, with 9 positions matching TRBD1. Germline V gene sequence: CDR1 MDHEN, CDR2 SYDVKM. This CDR3 spans 17 amino acids.

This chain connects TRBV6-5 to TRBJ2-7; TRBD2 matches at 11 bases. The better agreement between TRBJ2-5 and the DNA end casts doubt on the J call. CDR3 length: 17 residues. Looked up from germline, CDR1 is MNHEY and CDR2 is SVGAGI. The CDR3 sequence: CASSSPSGGPTQETQYF. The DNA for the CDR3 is TGTGCCAGCAGTTCCCCTAGCGGGGGGCCGACTCAAGAGACCCAGTACTTC.

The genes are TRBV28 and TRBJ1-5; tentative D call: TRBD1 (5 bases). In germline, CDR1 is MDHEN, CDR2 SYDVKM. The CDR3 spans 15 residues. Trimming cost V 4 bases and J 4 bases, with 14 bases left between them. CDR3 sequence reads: CASSSPRRDNQPQHF. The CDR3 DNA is TGTGCCAGCAGTTCCCCCCGCAGGGATAATCAGCCCCAGCATTTT.

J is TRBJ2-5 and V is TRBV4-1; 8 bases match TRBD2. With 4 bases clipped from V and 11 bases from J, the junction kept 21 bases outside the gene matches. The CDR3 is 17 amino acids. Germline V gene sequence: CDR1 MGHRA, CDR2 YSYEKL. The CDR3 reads CASSPTLSGAARNEQYF. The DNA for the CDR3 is TGCGCCAGCAGCCCCACCCTTAGCGGGGCGGCGAGGAATGAGCAGTACTTC.

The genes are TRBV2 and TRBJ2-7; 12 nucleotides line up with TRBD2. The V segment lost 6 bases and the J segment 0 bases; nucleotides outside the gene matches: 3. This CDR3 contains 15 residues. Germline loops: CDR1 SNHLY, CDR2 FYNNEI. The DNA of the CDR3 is TGTGCCAGCAGGCCGACTAGCGGGAGCTCCTACGAGCAGTACTTC. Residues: CASRPTSGSSYEQYF. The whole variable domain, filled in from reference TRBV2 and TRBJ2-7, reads EPEVTQTPSHQVTQMGQEVILRCVPISNHLYFYWYRQILGQKVEFLVSFYNNEISEKSEIFDDQFSVERPDGSNFTLKIRSTKLEDSAMYFCASRPTSGSSYEQYFGPGTRLTVT.

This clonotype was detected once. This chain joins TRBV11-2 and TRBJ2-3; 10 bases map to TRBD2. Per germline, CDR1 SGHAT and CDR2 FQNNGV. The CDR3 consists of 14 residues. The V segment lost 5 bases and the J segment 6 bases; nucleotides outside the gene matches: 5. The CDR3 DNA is TGTGCCAGCAGCCTAATGGGACTAGCGGATACGCAGTATTTT. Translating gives CASSLMGLADTQYF. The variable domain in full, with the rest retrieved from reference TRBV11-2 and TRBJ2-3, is EAGVAQSPRYKIIEKRQSVAFWCNPISGHATLYWYQQILGQGPKLLIQFQNNGVVDDSQLPKDRFSAERLKGVDSTLKIQPAKLEDSAVYLCASSLMGLADTQYFGPGTRLTVL.

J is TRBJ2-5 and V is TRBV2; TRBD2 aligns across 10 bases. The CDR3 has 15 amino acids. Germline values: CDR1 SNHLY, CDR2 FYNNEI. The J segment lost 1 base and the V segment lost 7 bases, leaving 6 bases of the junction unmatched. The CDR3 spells CASTKAGGVQETQYF. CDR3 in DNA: TGTGCCAGCACCAAAGCGGGAGGGGTCCAAGAGACCCAGTACTTC.

This CDR3 reads CAITLPGQSEAFF. The CDR3 DNA follows: TGTGCCATCACCCTACCCGGACAGTCAGAAGCTTTCTTT. The chain is built from TRBV10-3 and TRBJ1-1; TRBD1 might be the D (6 bases). The V and J ends lost 7 bases and 8 bases respectively, with 17 bases between them. The CDR3 covers 13 residues. From germline, CDR1 is ENHRY and CDR2 SYGVKD.

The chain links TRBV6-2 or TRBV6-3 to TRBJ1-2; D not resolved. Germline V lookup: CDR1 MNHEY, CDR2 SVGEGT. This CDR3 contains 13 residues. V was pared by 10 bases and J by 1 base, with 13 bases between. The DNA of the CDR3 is TGTGCCACCAAAACAGACCTTAACTATGGCTACACCTTC. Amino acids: CATKTDLNYGYTF.